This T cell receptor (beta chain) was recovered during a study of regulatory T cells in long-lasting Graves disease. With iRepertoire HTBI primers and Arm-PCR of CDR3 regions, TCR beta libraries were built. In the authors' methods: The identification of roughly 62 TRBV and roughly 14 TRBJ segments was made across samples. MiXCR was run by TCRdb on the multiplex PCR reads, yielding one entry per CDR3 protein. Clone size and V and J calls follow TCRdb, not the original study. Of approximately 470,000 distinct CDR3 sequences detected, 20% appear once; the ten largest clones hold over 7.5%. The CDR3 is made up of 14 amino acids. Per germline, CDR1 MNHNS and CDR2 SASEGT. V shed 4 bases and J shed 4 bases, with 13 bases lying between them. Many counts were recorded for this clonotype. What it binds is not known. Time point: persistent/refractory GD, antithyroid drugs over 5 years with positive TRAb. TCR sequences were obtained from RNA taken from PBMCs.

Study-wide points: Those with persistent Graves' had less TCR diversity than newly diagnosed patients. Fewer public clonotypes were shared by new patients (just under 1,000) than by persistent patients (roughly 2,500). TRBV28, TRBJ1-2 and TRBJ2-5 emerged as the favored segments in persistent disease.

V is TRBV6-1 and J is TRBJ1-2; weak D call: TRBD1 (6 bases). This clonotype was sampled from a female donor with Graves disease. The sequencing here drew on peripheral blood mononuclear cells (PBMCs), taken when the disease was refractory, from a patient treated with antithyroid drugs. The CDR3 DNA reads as TGTGCCAGCAGTGGGTTACAGGGTAGCTATGGCTACACCTTC. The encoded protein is CASSGLQGSYGYTF.